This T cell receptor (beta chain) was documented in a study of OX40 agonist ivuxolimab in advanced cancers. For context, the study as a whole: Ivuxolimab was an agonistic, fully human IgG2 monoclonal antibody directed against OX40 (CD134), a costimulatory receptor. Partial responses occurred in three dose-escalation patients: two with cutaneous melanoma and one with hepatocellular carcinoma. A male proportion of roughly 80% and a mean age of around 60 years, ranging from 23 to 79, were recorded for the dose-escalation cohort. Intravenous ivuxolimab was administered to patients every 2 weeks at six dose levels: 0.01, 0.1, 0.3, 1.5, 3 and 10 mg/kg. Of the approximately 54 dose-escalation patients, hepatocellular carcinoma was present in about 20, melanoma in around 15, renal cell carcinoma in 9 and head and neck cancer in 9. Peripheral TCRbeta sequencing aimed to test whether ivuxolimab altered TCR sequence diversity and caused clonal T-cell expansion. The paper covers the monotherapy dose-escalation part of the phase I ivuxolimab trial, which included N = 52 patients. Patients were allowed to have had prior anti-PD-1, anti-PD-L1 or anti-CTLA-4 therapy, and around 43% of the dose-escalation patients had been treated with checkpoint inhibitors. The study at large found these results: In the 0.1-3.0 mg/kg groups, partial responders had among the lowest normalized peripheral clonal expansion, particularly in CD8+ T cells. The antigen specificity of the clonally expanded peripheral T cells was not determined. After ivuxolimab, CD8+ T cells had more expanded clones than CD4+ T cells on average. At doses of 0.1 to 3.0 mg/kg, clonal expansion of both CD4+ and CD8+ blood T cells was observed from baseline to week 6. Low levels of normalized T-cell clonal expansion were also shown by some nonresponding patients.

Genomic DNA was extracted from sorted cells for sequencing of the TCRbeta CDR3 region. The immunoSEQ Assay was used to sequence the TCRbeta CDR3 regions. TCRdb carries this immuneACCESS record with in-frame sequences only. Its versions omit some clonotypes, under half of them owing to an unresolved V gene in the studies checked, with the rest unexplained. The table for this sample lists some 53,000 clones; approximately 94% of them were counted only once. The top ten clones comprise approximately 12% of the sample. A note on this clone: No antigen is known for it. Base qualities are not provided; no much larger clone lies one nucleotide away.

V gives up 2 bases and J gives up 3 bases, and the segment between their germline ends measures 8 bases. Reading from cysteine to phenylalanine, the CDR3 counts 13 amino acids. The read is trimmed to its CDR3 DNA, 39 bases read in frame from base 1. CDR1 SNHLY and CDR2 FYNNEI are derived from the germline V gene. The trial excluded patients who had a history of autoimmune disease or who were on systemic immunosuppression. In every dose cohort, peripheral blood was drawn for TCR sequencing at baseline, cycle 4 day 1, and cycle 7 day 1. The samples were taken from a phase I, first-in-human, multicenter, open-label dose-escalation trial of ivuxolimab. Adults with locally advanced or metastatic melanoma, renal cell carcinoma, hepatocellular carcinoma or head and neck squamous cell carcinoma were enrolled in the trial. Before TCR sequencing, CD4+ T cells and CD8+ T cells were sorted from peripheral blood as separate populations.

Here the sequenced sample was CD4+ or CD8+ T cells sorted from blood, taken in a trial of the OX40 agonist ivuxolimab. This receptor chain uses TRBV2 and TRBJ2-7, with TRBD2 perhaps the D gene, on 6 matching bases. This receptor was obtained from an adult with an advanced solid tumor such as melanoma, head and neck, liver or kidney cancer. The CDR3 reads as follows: CASSERGIYEQYF. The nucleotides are TGTGCCAGCAGTGAACGGGGGATCTACGAGCAGTACTTC.